These 18 T cell receptor beta chains came from one sample sequenced in a study of blood T cell repertoires in COVID-19. Only in-frame clones appear in the TCRdb table, and some are missing; sequencing was by immunoSEQ multiplex PCR. The repertoire has about 150,000 clones, 87% of them found once; the top ten carry 5.5% to 7.5%. The sample was peripheral blood. The source is a man older than 75 with acute or convalescent COVID-19.

This chain joins TRBV7-8 and TRBJ2-1; tentative D call: TRBD2 (5 bases). Trimming pared 1 base from V and 5 bases from J, leaving 12 bases between. Germline assignment: CDR1 SGHVS and CDR2 FQNEAQ. The CDR3 consists of 15 residues. CDR3 nucleotide sequence: TGTGCCAGCAGCTTAGTAGGGCTAGCAAACAATGAGCAGTTCTTC. It is translated as CASSLVGLANNEQFF.

The V call is TRBV23-1, the J call TRBJ1-2; tentatively, D is TRBD1 (5 bases). TRBV23-1 is noted as an ORF with a role that remains uncertain. The length of the CDR3 is 13 residues. The V end was cut by 4 bases, the J end by 2 bases, with 8 bases between. CDR3 protein: CASSLGGNYGYTF. CDR3 nucleotide sequence: TGCGCCAGCAGTCTGGGGGGAAACTATGGCTACACCTTC.

The chain couples TRBV27 to TRBJ1-1; D perhaps matches TRBD1 (6 bases). Germline CDR1 is MNHEY and CDR2 is SMNVEV (reference sequence). V shed 0 bases and J shed 2 bases, with 13 bases lying between them. The CDR3 contains 16 residues. The CDR3 DNA follows: TGTGCCAGCAGTTTATCCTCCGGACAGCCTAACACTGAAGCTTTCTTT. This translates into CASSLSSGQPNTEAFF.

In its sample, this clone was seen a few times. This specimen includes other DNA sequences encoding the same CDR3. The gene calls are TRBV5-1 and TRBJ2-2; 8 nucleotides agree with TRBD2. CDR1 is SGHRS, CDR2 YFSETQ, per germline. This CDR3 has 15 residues. Trimming cost V 2 bases and J 0 bases; bases outside gene matches: 0. The CDR3 sequence is CASSLAGANTGELFF. CDR3 nucleotide sequence: TGCGCCAGCAGCTTAGCGGGGGCGAACACCGGGGAGCTGTTTTTT.

The chain has TRBV2 and TRBJ1-1; tentative D call: TRBD1 (6 bases). The CDR3 consists of 14 residues. The germline CDR1 and CDR2 sequences are SNHLY and FYNNEI. V was shortened by 6 bases and J by 0 bases, with 11 bases between the two germline ends. The CDR3 here is CASSAGTLNTEAFF. The CDR3, as DNA: TGTGCCAGCAGCGCCGGGACACTGAACACTGAAGCTTTCTTT.

CDR3 region: CASSLIVGAPLGGELFF. CDR3 nucleotide sequence: TGCGCCAGCAGCCTCATAGTGGGGGCGCCCCTGGGCGGGGAGCTGTTTTTT. The chain is built from TRBV5-1 and TRBJ2-2; D possibly corresponds to TRBD1 (6 bases). This CDR3 has 17 amino acids. The V end lost 4 bases, the J end lost 7 bases, and 23 bases lay between the germline ends. CDR1 is SGHRS and CDR2 is YFSETQ in the germline V gene. Drawing the rest from reference TRBV5-1 and TRBJ2-2, the complete variable domain is KAGVTQTPRYLIKTRGQQVTLSCSPISGHRSVSWYQQTPGQGLQFLFEYFSETQRNKGNFPGRFSGRQFSNSRSEMNVSTLELGDSALYLCASSLIVGAPLGGELFFGEGSRLTVL.

This clone was counted a single time. The chain couples TRBV7-9 to TRBJ1-5, with 7 positions matching TRBD1. The CDR3 consists of 15 residues. V shed 5 bases and J 4 bases; nucleotides not matched to a gene: 8. The germline CDR1 and CDR2 sequences are SEHNR and FQNEAQ (reference sequence). The CDR3 region is CASSVGQGVNQPQHF. CDR3 coding DNA: TGTGCCAGCAGCGTGGGGCAGGGGGTAAATCAGCCCCAGCATTTT.

V gene TRBV5-1 combines with J gene TRBJ2-3; the D is unclear. Germline CDR1 SGHRS, CDR2 YFSETQ. This CDR3 region has 13 residues. Trimming took 2 bases from V and 2 from J, leaving 6 bases between them. The CDR3 DNA sequence: TGCGCCAGCAGCTTTCTTTTCACAGATACGCAGTATTTT. It codes for CASSFLFTDTQYF.

The J gene is TRBJ1-2, the V gene TRBV7-9, with 7 bases that match TRBD1. The CDR3 consists of 13 residues. Germline CDR1 SEHNR, CDR2 FQNEAQ (reference sequence). Losses at the gene ends were 5 bases for V and 7 bases for J; bases not matched to a gene: 7. CDR3 bases: TGTGCCAGCAGCCTAAAGACAGGGAGTGGCTACACCTTC. This codes for CASSLKTGSGYTF.

The rearrangement links TRBV5-1 to TRBJ2-2, with TRBD1 matching 9 bases. V lost 1 base to trimming and J lost 7 bases; unmatched junction nucleotides: 5. Germline V gene lookup returns CDR1 SGHRS and CDR2 YFSETQ. This CDR3 is built from 15 residues. CDR3 amino acids: CASSLSRTGVGELFF. The CDR3 DNA follows: TGCGCCAGCAGCTTGTCGAGGACAGGGGTCGGGGAGCTGTTTTTT.

The chain uses TRBV30 and TRBJ1-1; TRBD1 might be the D (6 bases). Looked up from germline, CDR1 is GTSNPN and CDR2 is SVGIG (reference sequence). Trimming took 4 bases from V and 0 from J, leaving 18 bases between them. This CDR3 contains 16 residues. The CDR3 region has the DNA TGTGCCTGGATCGGGGGGCCTTTTTTGATGAACACTGAAGCTTTCTTT. This translates into CAWIGGPFLMNTEAFF. Full variable domain (remainder filled in from reference TRBV30 and TRBJ1-1): SQTIHQWPATLVQPVGSPLSLECTVEGTSNPNLYWYRQAAGRGLQLLFYSVGIGQISSEVPQNLSASRPQDRQFILSSKKLLLSDSGFYLCAWIGGPFLMNTEAFFGQGTRLTVV.

The chain joins TRBV6-5 to TRBJ2-3; 8 bases fit TRBD1. This CDR3 is 14 amino acids long. Germline trimming cut 6 bases from V and 3 bases from J; bases unmatched to any gene: 5. Germline-derived CDR1 and CDR2 are MNHEY and SVGAGI. The CDR3 DNA is TGTGCCAGCAGCGGGCAGGGGGCGACAGATACGCAGTATTTT. This sequence encodes CASSGQGATDTQYF.

V usage is TRBV27 and J usage is TRBJ1-4; 8 bases match TRBD1. The CDR3 totals 13 residues. V lost 6 bases and J lost 8; bases outside the gene matches: 5. Per the germline V gene, CDR1 is MNHEY and CDR2 is SMNVEV (reference sequence). The CDR3 loop reads CASSRRTGEKLFF. The CDR3 DNA is TGTGCCAGCAGCCGACGGACAGGGGAAAAACTGTTTTTT.

The J gene is TRBJ2-7, the V gene TRBV12-3 or TRBV12-4; tentatively, D is TRBD2 (5 bases). Deletions cut 1 base from V and 7 bases from J, with 11 bases between. This CDR3 is 13 amino acids long. CDR3 sequence reads: CASSLGPSGEQYF. The CDR3 nucleotides are TGTGCCAGCAGTTTAGGTCCCTCGGGGGAGCAGTACTTC.

The J gene is TRBJ1-2, the V gene TRBV2; possibly TRBD1 for D (5 bases). Germline V gives CDR1 SNHLY, CDR2 FYNNEI. V was clipped by 8 bases and J by 2 bases, with 9 bases between them. The CDR3 runs 12 residues. The CDR3 DNA reads as TGTGCCAGCGGAACAGGAAACTATGGCTACACCTTC. Its protein is CASGTGNYGYTF.

V gene TRBV5-1 combines with J gene TRBJ1-6, with 8 bases fitting TRBD1. This CDR3 spans 14 amino acids. Trimming took 0 bases from V and 9 from J; bases not matched to a gene: 2. Germline CDR1 reads SGHRS; CDR2 reads YFSETQ. The CDR3, as DNA: TGCGCCAGCAGCTTGGGGGACAGGAGTTCACCCCTCCACTTT. Residues: CASSLGDRSSPLHF.

The rearrangement joins TRBV5-1 to TRBJ2-7; 8 bases are a match to TRBD1. The length of the CDR3 is 14 residues. J gave up 8 bases and V 4 bases, and 11 bases lay outside the gene matches. CDR1 is SGHRS and CDR2 is YFSETQ in the germline V gene. CDR3 DNA sequence: TGCGCCAGCAGCGGCCAGGGGGCCGGTTCTAAGCAGTACTTC. This codes for CASSGQGAGSKQYF.

This chain connects TRBV7-9 to TRBJ2-1; 7 positions agree with TRBD2. Germline values: CDR1 SEHNR, CDR2 FQNEAQ (reference sequence). The V and J ends lost 5 bases and 1 base, in that order; junction bases with no gene match: 8. The CDR3 length is 16 residues. CDR3 amino acids: CASSRGLAVSYNEQFF. CDR3 in DNA: TGTGCCAGCAGCCGGGGTCTAGCGGTTTCCTACAATGAGCAGTTCTTC.